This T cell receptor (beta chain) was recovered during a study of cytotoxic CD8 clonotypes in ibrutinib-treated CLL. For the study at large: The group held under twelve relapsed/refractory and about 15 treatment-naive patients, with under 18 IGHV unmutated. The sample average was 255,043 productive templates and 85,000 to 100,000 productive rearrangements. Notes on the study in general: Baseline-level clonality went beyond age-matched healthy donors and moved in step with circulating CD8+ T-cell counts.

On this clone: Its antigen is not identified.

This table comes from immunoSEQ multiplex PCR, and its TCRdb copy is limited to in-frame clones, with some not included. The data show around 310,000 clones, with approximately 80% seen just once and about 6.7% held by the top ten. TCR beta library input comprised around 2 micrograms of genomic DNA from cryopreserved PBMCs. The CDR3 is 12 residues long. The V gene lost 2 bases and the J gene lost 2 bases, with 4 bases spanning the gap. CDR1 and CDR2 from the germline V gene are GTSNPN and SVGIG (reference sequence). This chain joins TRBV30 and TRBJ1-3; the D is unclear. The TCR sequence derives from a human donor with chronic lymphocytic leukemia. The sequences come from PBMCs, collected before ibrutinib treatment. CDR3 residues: CAWSLAGNTIYF. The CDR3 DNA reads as TGTGCCTGGAGTCTTGCTGGAAACACCATATATTTT.